This TCR beta chain was identified during a study of blood T cells in healthy people across ages. Findings of the study overall: Estimated diversity across one million T cells was deemed an underestimate. The recorded TCR beta diversity per million T cells decreased in a roughly linear manner with age.

Per sample, at least 6 micrograms of total RNA were extracted. A sample-barcoded 5' primer and a J-beta primer mix were used in a second PCR of about 6 to 12 cycles. Per-sample output comprised a minimum of 2.5 million paired-end reads containing CDR3. Using its own MiXCR run on the 5' RACE reads, TCRdb lists one record per CDR3 protein. The repertoire includes about a million distinct CDR3 sequences, 45% to 60% of them detected once, and 20% to 25% sits in the top ten. Germline loops: CDR1 MDHEN, CDR2 SYDVKM. Deletions cut 11 bases from V and 4 bases from J, with 15 bases between. The length of the CDR3 is 12 residues. On this clonotype itself: What it binds is not known.

The sequencing input was blood. This receptor was identified in an older woman in good health. The V gene is TRBV28, the J gene TRBJ2-7; a weak D match, TRBD1 (5 bases). The CDR3 DNA is TGTGCCTCGGAAAGGGGCGGTTACGAGCAGTACTTC. It yields the protein CASERGGYEQYF.